One TCR beta chain is described in this entry. The trim removed 4 bases at V and 2 bases at J, leaving 3 bases unmatched. This CDR3 has 16 residues. Germline lookup yields CDR1 KGHDR and CDR2 SFDVKD. Original methodology: The authors estimated nucleated cell counts from reference gene primer amplification. TCRdb keeps only in-frame clones here, not all; method: immunoSEQ multiplex PCR. V, J and clone size are taken as reported in that table, and D and trimming were inferred from the DNA itself. The sample holds 200,000 to 250,000 clones, 80% seen once. This sample is part of a study of blood T cell repertoires in COVID-19. Overall study context: The samples span acute and convalescent COVID-19 from the United States, Italy and Spain. The cDNA or gDNA used as material had been derived from T cells, B-cell-depleted T cells, or PBMCs.

V usage is TRBV24-1 and J usage is TRBJ2-2; TRBD2 aligns across 10 bases. The sequence derives from a woman in her seventies with acute or convalescent COVID-19. The sequenced sample consisted of peripheral blood. CDR3 sequence (DNA): TGTGCCACCAGTGACGCTAGCGGGGGAAACACCGGGGAGCTGTTTTTT. Its protein product is CATSDASGGNTGELFF.